This T cell receptor beta chain is from a study of human T cells and chemical hapten exposure. The study, taken as a whole, reports: Expanded TCRs formed significantly more large CDR3 similarity clusters than controls.

To note about this clonotype: The target antigen is unknown.

Time point here: pre-sensitization, week 0. The treatment was: therapeutic diphenylcyclopropenone sensitization with weekly scalp DPC. TCRdb reanalysed the RACE reads using MiXCR and keeps one entry per CDR3 protein. The sample has a few hundred thousand distinct CDR3 sequences; 5% to 6.5% are singletons. This sequence was found in a woman younger than 35 with alopecia areata. Some clones in this sample may be carry-over from other donors' samples. This material consisted of whole blood, taken in connection with sensitization to the hapten diphenylcyclopropenone (DPC).

Here the CDR3 reads CASSPQGLADSYNEQFF. For the CDR3, the DNA is TGTGCCAGCAGCCCCCAGGGACTAGCGGATTCCTACAATGAGCAGTTCTTC. V is TRBV3-1 and J is TRBJ2-1; 11 nucleotides agree with TRBD2. Germline V gives CDR1 LGHDT, CDR2 YNNKEL (reference sequence). V shed 4 bases, J shed 1 base, and the junction held 6 bases outside the gene matches. The length of the CDR3 is 17 residues.